The text below deals with one T cell receptor (beta chain). Antigen: not known. The CDR3 is made up of 14 amino acids. V lost 7 bases to trimming and J lost 6 bases, with 18 bases between them. From germline, CDR1 is ENHRY and CDR2 SYGVKD. These data belong to a study of shared clonotypes between healthy human individuals. Findings and caveats of the study: Estimated clonotype richness was generally higher in naive than memory subsets.

TCRdb keeps only in-frame clones here, not all; method: immunoSEQ multiplex PCR. The sample includes 2 million to 2.5 million clones, approximately 94% seen only once; the top ten take 0.36%. The chain couples TRBV10-3 to TRBJ1-2, with D possibly matching TRBD1 (5 bases). The source of this sequence is a man younger than 30 in good health. Some clones in this sample may be carry-over from other donors' samples. Sequencing was performed on naive CD4+ T cells from PBMCs. Subset defined: CD45RA+ positively selected. This CDR3 reads CAINRGGPTDGYTF. The CDR3 DNA sequence: TGTGCCATCAATCGGGGGGGACCTACGGATGGCTACACCTTC.